These 10 T cell receptor beta chains share one sample of origin, sequenced in a study of blood T cells in healthy people across ages (dated by TCRdb to between 2014 and 2017). The library came from 5' RACE. TCRdb names Illumina HiSeq 2500 as the instrument used. A second PCR of roughly 6 to 12 cycles was performed with a sample-barcoded 5' primer and a J-beta primer mix. TCRdb reprocessed the public reads (quality trimming at Q25 with fastp, clone calling with MiXCR) and kept in-frame beta chains. Entries are consolidated by CDR3 protein sequence, retaining the most common genes and DNA. The sample has around 1,100,000 distinct CDR3 sequences on record, less than 45% of them singletons. The top ten clones comprise around 14% of the sample. The sample taken for sequencing was blood. The source is a man in his late teens or twenties in good health.

The chain carries TRBV7-2 and TRBJ2-6; TRBD1 matches at 8 bases. V trimming: 4 bases; J trimming: 10 bases; junction bases outside the gene matches: 3. This CDR3 is 13 amino acids long. Germline CDR1 and CDR2: SGHTA and FQGNSA. The CDR3 is CASSSRTGNVLTF. The CDR3, as DNA: TGTGCCAGCAGCTCAAGGACAGGGAACGTCCTGACTTTC.

A few counts support this clonotype. The chain joins TRBV14 to TRBJ1-6; 8 bases are shared with TRBD1. The CDR3 spans 16 residues. Losses at the gene ends were 0 bases for V and 7 bases for J; bases not matched to a gene: 5. The V gene's germline CDR1 is SGHDN and CDR2 FVKESK. The CDR3 nucleotides are TGTGCCAGCAGCCAAGAAGGACAGGGATACAATTCACCCCTCCACTTT. As protein: CASSQEGQGYNSPLHF.

This chain joins TRBV7-2 and TRBJ2-3, with D uncertain. Per germline, CDR1 SGHTA and CDR2 FQGNSA. CDR3 length: 16 amino acids. V lost 2 bases and J 0 bases, leaving 12 bases between the germline ends. Written as DNA, the CDR3 is TGTGCCAGCAGCTTACCGTCGTGGGATAGCACAGATACGCAGTATTTT. This translates into CASSLPSWDSTDTQYF. Complete variable domain (other parts from reference TRBV7-2 and TRBJ2-3): GAGVSQSPSNKVTEKGKDVELRCDPISGHTALYWYRQSLGQGLEFLIYFQGNSAPDKSGLPSDRFSAERTGGSVSTLTIQRTQQEDSAVYLCASSLPSWDSTDTQYFGPGTRLTVL.

The chain employs TRBV6-5 and TRBJ1-2; 9 nucleotides align to TRBD1. CDR1 and CDR2 (germline): MNHEY, SVGAGI. The CDR3 loop spans 15 amino acids. With V trimmed by 5 bases and J by 1 base, 5 bases remained unmatched. CDR3: CASSIYRGLNYGYTF. The CDR3 DNA is TGTGCCAGCAGTATCTACAGGGGGCTTAACTATGGCTACACCTTC.

The J gene is TRBJ2-2, the V gene TRBV7-9, with 9 bases fitting TRBD1. The CDR3 loop spans 15 amino acids. Germline CDR1 is SEHNR and CDR2 is FQNEAQ (reference sequence). The trim removed 5 bases at V and 3 bases at J, leaving 4 bases unmatched. Written as DNA, the CDR3 is TGTGCCAGCAGCACGGACAGGGGACACACCGGGGAGCTGTTTTTT. It encodes CASSTDRGHTGELFF.

This clonotype was counted a few times. The chain employs TRBV4-3 and TRBJ2-2, with no clear D. The germline CDR1 and CDR2 sequences are LGHNA and YSLEER. CDR3 length: 14 residues. The germline V and J ends were trimmed by 4 bases and 1 base, with 7 bases remaining between them. The CDR3 protein is CASSLWVNTGELFF. The CDR3 DNA is TGCGCCAGCAGCCTTTGGGTGAACACCGGGGAGCTGTTTTTT.

The sample holds a few counts of this clonotype. The chain joins TRBV6-1 to TRBJ1-2; 11 bases map to TRBD1. Germline loops: CDR1 MNHNS, CDR2 SASEGT. V lost 7 bases and J lost 4; bases outside the gene matches: 8. This CDR3 spans 15 amino acids. The DNA of the CDR3 is TGTGCCAGCATTGCCGGGACAGGGGGGTTCTATGGCTACACCTTC. Its protein product is CASIAGTGGFYGYTF.

This rearrangement joins TRBV15 to TRBJ2-1, with D unresolved. The CDR3 totals 15 residues. Germline V gene lookup returns CDR1 LNHNV and CDR2 YYDKDF (reference sequence). V gave up 1 base and J gave up 3 bases, with 10 bases separating them. The CDR3 here is CATSRADDSYNEQFF. CDR3 sequence (DNA): TGTGCCACCAGCAGAGCCGATGATAGCTACAATGAGCAGTTCTTC.

On this clonotype itself: At one end the junction does not follow the germline gene, possibly because of a read error. J is TRBJ1-1 and V is TRBV6-6; D gene unclear. Germline V gene sequence: CDR1 MNHNY, CDR2 SVGAGI (reference sequence). CDR3 length: 12 amino acids. The CDR3 coding sequence is TGTGCCAGCAGTTACTTGAAGACTGAAGCTTTCTTT. It encodes CASSYLKTEAFF.

About this clonotype: A junction end diverges from the germline sequence, so it may reflect a read error. The V and J genes are TRBV6-2 or TRBV6-3 and TRBJ2-1; TRBD1 matches 8 bases. The CDR3 length is 15 residues. Germline values: CDR1 MNHEY, CDR2 SVGEGT. The CDR3 loop is CANSYGRGRRDEQFF. CDR3 in DNA: TGTGCCAACAGTTACGGCAGGGGGCGCCGGGATGAGCAGTTCTTC.